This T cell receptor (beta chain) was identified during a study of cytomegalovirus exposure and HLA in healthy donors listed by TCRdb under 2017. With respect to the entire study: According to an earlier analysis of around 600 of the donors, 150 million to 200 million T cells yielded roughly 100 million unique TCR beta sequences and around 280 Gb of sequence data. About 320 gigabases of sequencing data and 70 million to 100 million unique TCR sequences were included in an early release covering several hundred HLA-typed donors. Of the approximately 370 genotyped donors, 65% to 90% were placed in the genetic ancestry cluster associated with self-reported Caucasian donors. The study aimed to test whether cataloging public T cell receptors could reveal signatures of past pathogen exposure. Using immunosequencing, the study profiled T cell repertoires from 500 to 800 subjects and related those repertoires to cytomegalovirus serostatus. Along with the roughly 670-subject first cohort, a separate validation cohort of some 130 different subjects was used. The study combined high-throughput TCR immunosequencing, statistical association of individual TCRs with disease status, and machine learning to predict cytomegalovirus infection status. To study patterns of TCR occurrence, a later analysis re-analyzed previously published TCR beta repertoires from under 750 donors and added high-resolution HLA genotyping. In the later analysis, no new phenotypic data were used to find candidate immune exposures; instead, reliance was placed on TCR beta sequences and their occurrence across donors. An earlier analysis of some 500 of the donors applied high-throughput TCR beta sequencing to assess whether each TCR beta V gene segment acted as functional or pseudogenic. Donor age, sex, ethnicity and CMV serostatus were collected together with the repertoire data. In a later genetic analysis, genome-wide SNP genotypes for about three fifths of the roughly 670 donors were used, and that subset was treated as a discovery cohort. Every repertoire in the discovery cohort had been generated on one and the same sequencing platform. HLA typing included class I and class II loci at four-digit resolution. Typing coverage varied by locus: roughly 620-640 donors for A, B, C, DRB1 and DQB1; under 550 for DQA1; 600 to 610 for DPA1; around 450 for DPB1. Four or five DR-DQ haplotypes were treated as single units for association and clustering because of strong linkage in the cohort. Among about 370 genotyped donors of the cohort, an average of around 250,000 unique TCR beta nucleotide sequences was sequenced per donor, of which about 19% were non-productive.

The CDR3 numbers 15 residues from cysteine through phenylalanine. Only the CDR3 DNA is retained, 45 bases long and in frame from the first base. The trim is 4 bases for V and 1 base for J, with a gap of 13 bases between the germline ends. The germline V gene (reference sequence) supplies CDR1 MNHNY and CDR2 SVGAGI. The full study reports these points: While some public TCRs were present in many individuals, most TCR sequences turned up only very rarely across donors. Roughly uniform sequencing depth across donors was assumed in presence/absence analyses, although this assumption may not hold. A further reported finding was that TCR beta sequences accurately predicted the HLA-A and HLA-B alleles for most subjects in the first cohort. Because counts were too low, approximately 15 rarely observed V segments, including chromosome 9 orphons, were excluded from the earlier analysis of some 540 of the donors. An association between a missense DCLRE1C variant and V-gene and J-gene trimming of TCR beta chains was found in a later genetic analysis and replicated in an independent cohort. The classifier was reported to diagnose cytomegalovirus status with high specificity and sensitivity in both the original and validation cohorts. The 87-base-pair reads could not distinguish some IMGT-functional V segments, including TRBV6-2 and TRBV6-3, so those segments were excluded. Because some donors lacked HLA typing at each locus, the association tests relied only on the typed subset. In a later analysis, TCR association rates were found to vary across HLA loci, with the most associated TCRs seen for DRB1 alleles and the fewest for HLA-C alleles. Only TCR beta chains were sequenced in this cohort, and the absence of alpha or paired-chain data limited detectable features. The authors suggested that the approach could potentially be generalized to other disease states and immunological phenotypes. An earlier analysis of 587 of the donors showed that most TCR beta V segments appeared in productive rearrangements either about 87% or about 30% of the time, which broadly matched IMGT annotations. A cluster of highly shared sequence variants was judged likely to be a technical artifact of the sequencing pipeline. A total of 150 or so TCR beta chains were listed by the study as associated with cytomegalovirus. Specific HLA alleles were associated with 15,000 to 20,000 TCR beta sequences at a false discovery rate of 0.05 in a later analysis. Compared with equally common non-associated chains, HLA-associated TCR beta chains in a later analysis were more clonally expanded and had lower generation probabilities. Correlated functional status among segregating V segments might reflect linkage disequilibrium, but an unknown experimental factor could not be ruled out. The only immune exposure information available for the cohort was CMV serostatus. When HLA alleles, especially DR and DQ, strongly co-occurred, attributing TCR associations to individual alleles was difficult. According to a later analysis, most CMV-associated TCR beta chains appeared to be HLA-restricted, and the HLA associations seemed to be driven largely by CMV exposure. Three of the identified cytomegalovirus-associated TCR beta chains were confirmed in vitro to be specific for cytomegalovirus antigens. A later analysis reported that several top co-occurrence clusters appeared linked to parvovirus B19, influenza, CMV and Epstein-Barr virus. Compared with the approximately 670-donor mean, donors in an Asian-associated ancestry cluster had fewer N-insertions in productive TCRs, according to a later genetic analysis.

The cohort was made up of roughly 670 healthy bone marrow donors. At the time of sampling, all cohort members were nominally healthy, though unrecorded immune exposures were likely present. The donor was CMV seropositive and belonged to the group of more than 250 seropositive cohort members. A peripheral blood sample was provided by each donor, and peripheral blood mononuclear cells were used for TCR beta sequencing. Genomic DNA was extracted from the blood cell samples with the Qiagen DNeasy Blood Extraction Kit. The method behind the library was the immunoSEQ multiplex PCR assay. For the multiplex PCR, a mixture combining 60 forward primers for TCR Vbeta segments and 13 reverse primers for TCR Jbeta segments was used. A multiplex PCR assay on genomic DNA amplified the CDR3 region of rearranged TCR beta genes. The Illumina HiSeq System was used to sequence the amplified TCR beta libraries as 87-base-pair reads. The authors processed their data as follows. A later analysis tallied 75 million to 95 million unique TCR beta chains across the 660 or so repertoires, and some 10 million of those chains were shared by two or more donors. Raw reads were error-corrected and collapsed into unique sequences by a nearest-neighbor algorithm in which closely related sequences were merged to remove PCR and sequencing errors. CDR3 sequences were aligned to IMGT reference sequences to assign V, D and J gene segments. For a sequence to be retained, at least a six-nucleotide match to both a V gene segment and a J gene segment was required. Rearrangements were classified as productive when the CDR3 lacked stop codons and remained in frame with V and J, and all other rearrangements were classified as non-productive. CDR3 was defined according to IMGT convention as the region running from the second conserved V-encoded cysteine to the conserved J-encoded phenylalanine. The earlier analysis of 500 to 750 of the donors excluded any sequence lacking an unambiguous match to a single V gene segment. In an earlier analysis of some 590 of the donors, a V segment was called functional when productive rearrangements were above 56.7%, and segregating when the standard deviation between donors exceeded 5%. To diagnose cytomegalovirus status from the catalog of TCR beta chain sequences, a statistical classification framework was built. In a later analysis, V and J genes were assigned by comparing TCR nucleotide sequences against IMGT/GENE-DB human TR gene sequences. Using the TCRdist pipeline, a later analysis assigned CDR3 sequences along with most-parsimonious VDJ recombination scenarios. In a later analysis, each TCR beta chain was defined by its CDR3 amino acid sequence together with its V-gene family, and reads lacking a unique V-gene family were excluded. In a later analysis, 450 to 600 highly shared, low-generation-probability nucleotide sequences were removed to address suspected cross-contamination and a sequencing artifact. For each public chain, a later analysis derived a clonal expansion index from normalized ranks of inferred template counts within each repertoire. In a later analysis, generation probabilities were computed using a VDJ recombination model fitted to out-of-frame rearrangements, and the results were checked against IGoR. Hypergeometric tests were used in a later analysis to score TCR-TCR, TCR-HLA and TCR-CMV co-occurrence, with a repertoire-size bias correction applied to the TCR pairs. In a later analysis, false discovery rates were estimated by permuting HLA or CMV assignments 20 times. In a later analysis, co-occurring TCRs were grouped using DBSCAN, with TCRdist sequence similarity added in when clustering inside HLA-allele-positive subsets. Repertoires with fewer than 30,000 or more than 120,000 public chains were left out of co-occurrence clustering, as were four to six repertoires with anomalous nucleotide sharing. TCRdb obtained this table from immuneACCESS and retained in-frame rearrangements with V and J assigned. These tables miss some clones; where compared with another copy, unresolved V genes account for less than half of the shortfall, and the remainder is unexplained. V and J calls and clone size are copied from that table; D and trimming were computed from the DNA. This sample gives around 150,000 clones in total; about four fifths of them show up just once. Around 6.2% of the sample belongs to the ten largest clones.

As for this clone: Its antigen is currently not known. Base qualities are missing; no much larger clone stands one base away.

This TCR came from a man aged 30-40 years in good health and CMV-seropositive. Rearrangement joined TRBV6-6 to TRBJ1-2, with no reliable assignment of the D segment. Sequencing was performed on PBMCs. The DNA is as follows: TGTGCCAGCAGTTCCGGCGGGGTCGGTAACTATGGCTACACCTTC. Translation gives CASSSGGVGNYGYTF.